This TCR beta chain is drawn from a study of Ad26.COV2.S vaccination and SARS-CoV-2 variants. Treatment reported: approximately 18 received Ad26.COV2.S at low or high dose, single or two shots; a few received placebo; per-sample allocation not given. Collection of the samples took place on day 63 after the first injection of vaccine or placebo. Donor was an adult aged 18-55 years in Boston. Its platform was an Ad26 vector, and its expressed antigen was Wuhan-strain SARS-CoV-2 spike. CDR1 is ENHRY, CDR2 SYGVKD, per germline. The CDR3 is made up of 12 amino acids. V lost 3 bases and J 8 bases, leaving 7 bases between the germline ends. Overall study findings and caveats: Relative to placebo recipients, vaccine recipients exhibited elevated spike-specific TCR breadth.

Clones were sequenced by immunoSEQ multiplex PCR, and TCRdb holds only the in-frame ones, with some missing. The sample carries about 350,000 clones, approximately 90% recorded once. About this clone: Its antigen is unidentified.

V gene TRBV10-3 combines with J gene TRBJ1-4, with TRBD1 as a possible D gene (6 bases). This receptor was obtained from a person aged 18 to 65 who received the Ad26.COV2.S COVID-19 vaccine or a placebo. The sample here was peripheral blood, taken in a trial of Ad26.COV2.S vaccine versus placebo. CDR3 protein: CAISEGGEKLFF. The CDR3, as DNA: TGTGCCATCAGTGAAGGGGGAGAAAAACTGTTTTTT.